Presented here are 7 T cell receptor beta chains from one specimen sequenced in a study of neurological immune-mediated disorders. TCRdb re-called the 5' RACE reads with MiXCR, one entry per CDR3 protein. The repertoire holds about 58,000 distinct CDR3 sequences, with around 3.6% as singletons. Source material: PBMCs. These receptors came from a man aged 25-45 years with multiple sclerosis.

The CDR3: CAISDGGSNQPQHF. CDR3 coding DNA: TGTGCCATCAGTGACGGGGGTAGCAATCAGCCCCAGCATTTT. The chain has TRBV10-3 and TRBJ1-5; D may be TRBD1 (5 bases). Trimming removed 3 bases at V and 0 bases at J, with 6 bases between. The germline V gene has CDR1 ENHRY and CDR2 SYGVKD. The length of the CDR3 is 14 residues.

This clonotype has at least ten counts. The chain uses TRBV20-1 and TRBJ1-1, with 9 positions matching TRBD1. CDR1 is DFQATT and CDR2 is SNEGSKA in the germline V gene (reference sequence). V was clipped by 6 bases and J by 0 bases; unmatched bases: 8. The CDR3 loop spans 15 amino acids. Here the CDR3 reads CSARGTGSLNTEAFF. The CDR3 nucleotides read TGCAGTGCACGTGGGACAGGGAGTTTGAACACTGAAGCTTTCTTT.

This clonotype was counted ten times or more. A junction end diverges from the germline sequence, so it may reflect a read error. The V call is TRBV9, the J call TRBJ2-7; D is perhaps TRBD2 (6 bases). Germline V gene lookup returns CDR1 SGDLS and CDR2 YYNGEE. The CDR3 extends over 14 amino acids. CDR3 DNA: TGCCCCCAGAAGGGCGGGGCGTACTCCTACGAGCAGTACTTC. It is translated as CPQKGGAYSYEQYF.

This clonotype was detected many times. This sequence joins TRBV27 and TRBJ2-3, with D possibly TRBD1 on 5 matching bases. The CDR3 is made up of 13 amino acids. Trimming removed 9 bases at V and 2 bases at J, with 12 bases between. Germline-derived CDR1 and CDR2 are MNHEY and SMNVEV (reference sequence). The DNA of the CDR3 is TGTGCCAGTTCGACAGCAAACACAGATACGCAGTATTTT. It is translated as CASSTANTDTQYF.

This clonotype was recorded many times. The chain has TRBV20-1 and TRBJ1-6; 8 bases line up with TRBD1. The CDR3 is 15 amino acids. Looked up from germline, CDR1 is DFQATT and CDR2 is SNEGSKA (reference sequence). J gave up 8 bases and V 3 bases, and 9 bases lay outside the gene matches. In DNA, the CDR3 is TGCAGTGCTAGTCTGACAGGGGCCAGGGATTCACCCCTCCACTTT. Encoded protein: CSASLTGARDSPLHF.

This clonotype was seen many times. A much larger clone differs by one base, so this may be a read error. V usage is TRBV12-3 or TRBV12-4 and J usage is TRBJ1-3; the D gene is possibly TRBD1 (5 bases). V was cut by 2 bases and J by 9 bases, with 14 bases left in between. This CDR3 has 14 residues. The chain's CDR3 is CASSLQLAGGTIYF. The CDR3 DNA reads TGTGCCAGCAGTTTACAGTTAGCCGGGGGCACCATATATTTT.

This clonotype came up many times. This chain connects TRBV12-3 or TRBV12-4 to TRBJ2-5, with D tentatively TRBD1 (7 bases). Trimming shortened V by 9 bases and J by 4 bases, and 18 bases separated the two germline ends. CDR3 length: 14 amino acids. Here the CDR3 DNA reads TGTGCCAGTAGGAGGGGGCTGACGGGAGAGACCCAGTACTTC. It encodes CASRRGLTGETQYF.